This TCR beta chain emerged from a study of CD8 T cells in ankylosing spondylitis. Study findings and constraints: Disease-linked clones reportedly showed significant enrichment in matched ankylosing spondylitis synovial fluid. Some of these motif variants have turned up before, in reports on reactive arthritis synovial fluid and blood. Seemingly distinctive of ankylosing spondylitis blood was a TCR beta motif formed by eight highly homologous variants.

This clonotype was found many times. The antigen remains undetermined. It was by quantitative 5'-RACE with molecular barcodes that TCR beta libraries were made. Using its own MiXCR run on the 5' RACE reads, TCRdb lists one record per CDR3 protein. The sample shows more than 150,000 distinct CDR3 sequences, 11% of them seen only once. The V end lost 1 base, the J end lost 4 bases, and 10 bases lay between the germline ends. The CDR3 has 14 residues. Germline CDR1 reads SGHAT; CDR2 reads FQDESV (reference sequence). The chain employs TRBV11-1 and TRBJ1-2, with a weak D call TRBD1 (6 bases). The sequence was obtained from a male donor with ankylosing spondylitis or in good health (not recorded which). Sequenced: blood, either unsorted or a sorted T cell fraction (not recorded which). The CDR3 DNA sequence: TGTGCCAGCAGCTTAGAACAGGGACCCTATGGCTACACCTTC. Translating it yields CASSLEQGPYGYTF.